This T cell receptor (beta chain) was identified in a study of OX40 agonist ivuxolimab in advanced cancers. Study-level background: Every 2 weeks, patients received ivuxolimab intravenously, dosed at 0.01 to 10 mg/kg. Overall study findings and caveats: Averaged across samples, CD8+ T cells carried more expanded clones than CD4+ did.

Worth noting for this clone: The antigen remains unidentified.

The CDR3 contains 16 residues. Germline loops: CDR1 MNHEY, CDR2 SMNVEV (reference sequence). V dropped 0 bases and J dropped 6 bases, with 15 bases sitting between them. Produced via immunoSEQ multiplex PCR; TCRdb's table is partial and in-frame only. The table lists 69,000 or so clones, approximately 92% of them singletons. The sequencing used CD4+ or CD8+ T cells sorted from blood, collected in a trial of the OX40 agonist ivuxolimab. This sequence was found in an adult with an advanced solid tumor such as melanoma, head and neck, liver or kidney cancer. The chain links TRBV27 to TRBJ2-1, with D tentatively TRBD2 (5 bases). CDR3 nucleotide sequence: TGTGCCAGCAGTTTATCCCCCCCGGGGTTAGGCAATGAGCAGTTCTTC. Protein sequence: CASSLSPPGLGNEQFF.